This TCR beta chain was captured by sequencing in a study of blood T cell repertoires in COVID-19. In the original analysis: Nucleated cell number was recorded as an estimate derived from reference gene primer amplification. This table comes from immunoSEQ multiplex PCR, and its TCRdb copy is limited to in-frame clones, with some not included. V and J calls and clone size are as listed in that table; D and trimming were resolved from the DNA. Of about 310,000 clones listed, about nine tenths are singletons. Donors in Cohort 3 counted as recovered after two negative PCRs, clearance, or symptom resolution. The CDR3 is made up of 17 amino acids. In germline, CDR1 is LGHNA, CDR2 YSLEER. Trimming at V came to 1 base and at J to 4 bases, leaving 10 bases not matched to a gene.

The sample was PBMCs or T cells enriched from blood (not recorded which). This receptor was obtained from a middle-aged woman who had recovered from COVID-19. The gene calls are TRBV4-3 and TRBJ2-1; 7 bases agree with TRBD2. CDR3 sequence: CASSQGRGSGVYNEQFF. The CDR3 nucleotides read TGCGCCAGCAGCCAAGGTCGTGGGAGCGGGGTATACAATGAGCAGTTCTTC.